This TCR beta chain was documented in a study of cytomegalovirus exposure and HLA in healthy donors listed by TCRdb under 2017. Study-wide context: An earlier analysis of several hundred of the donors reported 250 to 300 Gb of sequence data and around 120 million unique TCR beta sequences from around 200 million T cells. High-throughput TCR immunosequencing, statistical association of individual TCRs with disease status, and machine learning were combined to predict cytomegalovirus infection status. The study used immunosequencing to profile the T cell repertoires of approximately 690 subjects and linked those repertoires to cytomegalovirus serostatus. Every discovery cohort repertoire had been produced on one sequencing platform. The number of donors typed differed by locus, with roughly 629-640 for A, B, C, DRB1 and DQB1, 522 for DQA1, 600 to 610 for DPA1, and approximately 470 for DPB1. Across about 380 genotyped donors of the cohort, an average of roughly 250,000 unique TCR beta nucleotide sequences per donor were sequenced, and around 20% of those sequences were non-productive. The study was designed to test whether signatures of past pathogen exposure could be identified by cataloging public T cell receptors. Five DR-DQ haplotypes were treated as single units for association and clustering because of strong linkage in the cohort. An early release that covered approximately 600 HLA-typed donors contained about 300 gigabases of sequencing data and some 87 million unique TCR sequences. To study patterns of TCR occurrence, a later analysis re-analyzed previously published TCR beta repertoires from hundreds of donors and added high-resolution HLA genotyping. Donor age, sex, ethnicity and CMV serostatus were compiled together with the repertoire data. To decide whether each TCR beta V gene segment behaved as functional or pseudogenic, an earlier analysis of 587 of the donors relied on high-throughput TCR beta sequencing. Genome-wide SNP genotypes for about 55% of the 666 donors were used in a later genetic analysis, which treated that subset as a discovery cohort. Among the roughly 380 genotyped donors, about 85% belonged to the genetic ancestry cluster associated with self-reported Caucasian donors. In the later analysis, no new phenotypic data were used to find candidate immune exposures; instead, reliance was placed on TCR beta sequences and their occurrence across donors. In addition to the first cohort of 650 to 800 subjects, a separate validation cohort of 120 different subjects was used. Both class I and class II loci were covered by HLA typing, at four-digit resolution.

Spanning cysteine to phenylalanine, the CDR3 consists of 16 amino acids. Only the CDR3 part of the read is kept: 48 bases, read in frame from the first base. Germline trimming amounts to 5 bases on V and 1 base on J, with 7 as the count of junction bases outside the gene matches. CDR1 and CDR2 were assigned from the germline V gene as LGHNT and FRNRAP. Findings and caveats that apply to the study as a whole: HLA typing was unavailable for some donors at each locus, so association tests used only the typed subset. When HLA alleles, especially DR and DQ, strongly co-occurred, attributing TCR associations to individual alleles was difficult. Roughly uniform sequencing depth across donors was assumed in presence/absence analyses, although this assumption may not hold. Correlated functional status among segregating V segments might be attributable to linkage disequilibrium, but an unknown experimental factor could not be ruled out. Cytomegalovirus status was reported to be diagnosed by the classifier with high specificity and sensitivity in both the original and validation cohorts. In this cohort, only TCR beta chains were sequenced, and detectable features were limited by the absence of alpha or paired-chain data. Three of the identified cytomegalovirus-associated TCR beta chains were confirmed in vitro to be specific for cytomegalovirus antigens. In a later genetic analysis, fewer N-insertions in productive TCRs were reported among donors in an Asian-associated ancestry cluster than the approximately 710-donor mean. The study listed 150 to 200 TCR beta chains as associated with cytomegalovirus. It was suggested by the authors that the approach could potentially be generalized to other disease states and immunological phenotypes. Across donors, most TCR sequences were observed very rarely, whereas some public TCRs were present in many individuals. A further reported finding was that TCR beta sequences accurately predicted the HLA-A and HLA-B alleles for most subjects in the first cohort. Broadly in line with IMGT annotations, most TCR beta V segments showed up in productive rearrangements about 90% or about 30% of the time in an earlier analysis of roughly 590 of the donors. A later analysis associated about 17,000 TCR beta sequences with specific HLA alleles at a false discovery rate of 0.05. A later analysis found that HLA-associated TCR beta chains were more clonally expanded and had lower generation probabilities than equally common non-associated chains. According to a later analysis, most CMV-associated TCR beta chains appeared to be HLA-restricted, and the HLA associations seemed to be driven largely by CMV exposure. The 87-base-pair reads could not distinguish some IMGT-functional V segments, including TRBV6-2 and TRBV6-3, so those segments were excluded. In a later genetic analysis, a missense DCLRE1C variant was associated with V-gene and J-gene trimming of TCR beta chains, and the association was replicated in an independent cohort. According to a later analysis, parvovirus B19, influenza, CMV and Epstein-Barr virus appeared linked to several top co-occurrence clusters. The earlier analysis of some 560 of the donors excluded 15 to 20 rarely observed V segments, including chromosome 9 orphons, because counts were too low. In a later analysis, TCR association rates were found to vary across HLA loci, with the most associated TCRs seen for DRB1 alleles and the fewest for HLA-C alleles. For the cohort, immune exposure information was limited to CMV serostatus. A group of highly shared sequence variants was considered likely to be a technical artifact of the sequencing pipeline.

Library prep was done by the immunoSEQ multiplex PCR assay. A mixture of 60 forward primers for TCR Vbeta segments and 13 reverse primers for TCR Jbeta segments was used in the multiplex PCR. The CDR3 region of rearranged TCR beta genes was amplified from genomic DNA with a multiplex PCR assay. On the Illumina HiSeq System, the amplified TCR beta libraries were sequenced as 87-base-pair reads. The study's processing was this. Across the 700 or so repertoires, a later analysis counted approximately 75 million unique TCR beta chains, 9.5 million to 13 million of which were shared by at least two donors. Raw reads were error-corrected and collapsed into unique sequences by a nearest-neighbor algorithm in which closely related sequences were merged to remove PCR and sequencing errors. Alignment of CDR3 sequences to IMGT reference sequences was used to assign V, D and J gene segments. Each retained sequence needed at least a six-nucleotide match to both a V gene segment and a J gene segment. Rearrangements were classified as productive when the CDR3 lacked stop codons and remained in frame with V and J, and all other rearrangements were classified as non-productive. Following IMGT convention, CDR3 was defined as the stretch from the second conserved V-encoded cysteine up to the conserved J-encoded phenylalanine. Sequences without an unambiguous match to a single V gene segment were excluded from the earlier analysis of 500 to 700 of the donors. An earlier analysis of 587 of the donors classified V segments as functional when productive rearrangements were above 56.7% and as segregating when the standard deviation between donors was above 5%. To diagnose cytomegalovirus status from the catalog of TCR beta chain sequences, a statistical classification framework was built. In a later analysis, V and J genes were assigned by comparing TCR nucleotide sequences against IMGT/GENE-DB human TR gene sequences. In a later analysis, CDR3 sequences and most-parsimonious VDJ recombination scenarios were assigned using the TCRdist pipeline. In a later analysis, each TCR beta chain was defined by its CDR3 amino acid sequence together with its V-gene family, and reads lacking a unique V-gene family were excluded. In a later analysis, nearly 600 highly shared, low-generation-probability nucleotide sequences were removed to address suspected cross-contamination and a sequencing artifact. In a later analysis, a clonal expansion index was calculated for each public chain from normalized within-repertoire ranks of inferred template counts. Generation probabilities in a later analysis came from a VDJ recombination model fitted to out-of-frame rearrangements, and those results were checked against IGoR. In a later analysis, TCR-TCR, TCR-HLA and TCR-CMV co-occurrence was scored with hypergeometric tests, and a repertoire-size bias correction was applied to TCR pairs. To estimate false discovery rates, a later analysis permuted the HLA or CMV assignments 20 times. In a later analysis, co-occurring TCRs were grouped using DBSCAN, and TCRdist sequence similarity was added for clustering within HLA-allele-positive subsets. Co-occurrence clustering excluded repertoires with fewer than 30,000 or more than 120,000 public chains, plus five with anomalous nucleotide sharing. TCRdb provides this immuneACCESS table in a form limited to in-frame rearrangements. Some clones are lacking; in checked studies, under half of them reflect an unresolved V gene, and why the rest are absent is not known. V, J and clone size are taken as reported in that table, and D and trimming were inferred from the DNA itself. Recorded for this sample are roughly 150,000 clones; about 68% of them occurred a single time. 2.5% of the sample is taken by the ten largest.

In this sample, this clone turned up a few times. No cognate antigen has been identified for it. No much larger clonotype is one base removed from it; base qualities were not supplied. The cohort comprised fewer than 750 healthy bone marrow donors. At the time of sampling, every cohort member was nominally healthy, though immune exposures that went unrecorded were likely present. The donor tested CMV seronegative, placing the donor among the 350 to 400 seronegative members of the cohort. Each donor provided a peripheral blood sample, and peripheral blood mononuclear cells were used for TCR beta sequencing. The Qiagen DNeasy Blood Extraction Kit was used to extract genomic DNA from the blood cell samples.

This clonotype originated in a female donor in good health and CMV-seronegative. The chain joins TRBV12-5 to TRBJ2-5; the central 10 bases match TRBD2. Input material: PBMCs. The CDR3 protein sequence reads: CASGPYRTSGQETQYF. The nucleotide sequence reads TGTGCTAGTGGTCCCTACAGGACTAGCGGCCAAGAGACCCAGTACTTC.